Ten or more counts support the clone carrying this TCR beta chain. This record belongs to a study of molecular identifiers for immune sequencing clone quantification. Each CDR3 protein gets one entry after TCRdb re-called the PCR reads with MiXCR. The table has about 640,000 distinct CDR3 sequences, just under 20% seen once; the top ten hold around 0.9%. The clonotype was recovered from a human donor in good health. Some libraries in this study had Jurkat cell RNA spiked in. Material: naive CD8+ T cells from blood, with Jurkat cell RNA spiked in. Subset given: FACS-sorted CD8+CD4-CCR7+CD45RA+ naive T cells.

CDR3 amino acids: CASRKGNDEKLFF. CDR3 DNA: TGTGCCAGCAGGAAGGGTAACGATGAAAAACTGTTTTTT. J is TRBJ1-4 and V is TRBV28; D uncertain. Germline-derived CDR1 and CDR2 are MDHEN and SYDVKM. The CDR3 length is 13 residues. Trimming removed 6 bases at V and 6 bases at J, with 11 bases between.